This T cell receptor beta chain came from a study of graft-versus-host responses after intestinal transplantation. Across the study: Anti-thymocyte globulin induction, then tacrolimus and steroids for two to four years, went to all recipients.

The CDR3 loop spans 16 amino acids. TCRdb keeps only in-frame clones here, not all; method: immunoSEQ multiplex PCR. This sample has 95,000 to 110,000 clones, with 80% to 95% found just once. Concerning this clone: Its specificity is not known.

The specimen was unstimulated CD8+ T cells sorted from spleen or lymph node cells, collected before intestinal transplant. The sequence derives from a human donor who received an intestinal transplant. This sequence joins TRBV21-1 and TRBJ1-2; the D call of TRBD1 is as the table states it, not checked on the DNA. TRBV21-1 constitutes a pseudogene. CDR3 DNA: TGTGCCAGCAGCGCCCCCGAAACGACAGATAACTATGGCTACACCTTC. Translation: CASSAPETTDNYGYTF.